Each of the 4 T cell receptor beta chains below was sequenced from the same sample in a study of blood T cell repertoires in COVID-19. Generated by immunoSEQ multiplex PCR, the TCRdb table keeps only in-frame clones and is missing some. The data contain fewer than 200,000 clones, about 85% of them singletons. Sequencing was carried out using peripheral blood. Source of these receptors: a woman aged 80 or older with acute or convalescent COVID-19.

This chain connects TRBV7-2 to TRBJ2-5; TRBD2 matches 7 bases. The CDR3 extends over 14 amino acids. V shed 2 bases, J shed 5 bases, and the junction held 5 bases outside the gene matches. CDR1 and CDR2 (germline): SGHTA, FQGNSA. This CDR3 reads CASSLRLASETQYF. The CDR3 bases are TGTGCCAGCAGCTTAAGACTAGCAAGCGAGACCCAGTACTTC.

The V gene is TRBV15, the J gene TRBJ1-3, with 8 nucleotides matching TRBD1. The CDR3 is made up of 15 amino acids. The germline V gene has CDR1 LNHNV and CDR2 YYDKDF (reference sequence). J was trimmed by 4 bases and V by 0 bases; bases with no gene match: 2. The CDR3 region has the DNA TGTGCCACCAGCAGAGATCCAGGGGGCGGAAACACCATATATTTT. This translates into CATSRDPGGGNTIYF. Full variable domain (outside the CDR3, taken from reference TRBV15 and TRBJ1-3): DAMVIQNPRYQVTQFGKPVTLSCSQTLNHNVMYWYQQKSSQAPKLLFHYYDKDFNNEADTPDNFQSRRPNTSFCFLDIRSPGLGDTAMYLCATSRDPGGGNTIYFGEGSWLTVV.

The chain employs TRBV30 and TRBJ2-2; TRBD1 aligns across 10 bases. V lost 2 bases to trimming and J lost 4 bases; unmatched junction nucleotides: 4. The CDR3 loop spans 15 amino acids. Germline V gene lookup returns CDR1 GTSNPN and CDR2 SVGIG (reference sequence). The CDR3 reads CAWSIGQGGTGELFF. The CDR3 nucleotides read TGTGCCTGGAGTATCGGACAGGGGGGCACCGGGGAGCTGTTTTTT.

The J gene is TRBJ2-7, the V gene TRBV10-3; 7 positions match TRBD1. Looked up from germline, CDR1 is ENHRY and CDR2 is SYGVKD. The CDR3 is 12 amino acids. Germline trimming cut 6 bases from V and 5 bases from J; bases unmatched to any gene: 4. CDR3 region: CAISRQGDEQYF. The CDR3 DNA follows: TGTGCCATCAGCCGACAGGGTGACGAGCAGTACTTC.